The T cell receptor (beta chain) under discussion was sequenced for a study of blood T cells in healthy people across ages. Then a second PCR, running roughly 7 to 11 cycles, was carried out with a sample-barcoded 5' primer and a J-beta primer mix. Via MiXCR, TCRdb re-called the 5' RACE reads, giving one row per CDR3 protein. In the table there are about 540,000 distinct CDR3 sequences, under 30% of which are singletons. V was shortened by 4 bases and J by 0 bases, with 10 bases between the two germline ends. This CDR3 region has 14 residues. CDR1 SGHDT and CDR2 YYEEEE come from the germline V gene. This same sample was also part of a study on T cells of mothers and their children. That work contributes: At around 1.6 ug per 15 ul, all of the extracted RNA went into cDNA synthesis. Mothers yielded over 8.5 million CDR3 reads, children 2.5 million to 3.5 million each.

This receptor was taken from a boy aged 10-17 years in good health. The chain combines TRBV5-6 with TRBJ2-5; possible D gene TRBD1, 6 bases. The sample was blood. CDR3: CASSPRQDQETQYF. CDR3 in DNA: TGTGCCAGCAGCCCGAGACAGGACCAAGAGACCCAGTACTTC.